This TCR beta chain stems from a study of PD-1 blockade in classical Hodgkin lymphoma. Brentuximab vedotin exposure varied, and every patient relapsed after autologous stem cell transplantation. Trimming removed 0 bases from V and 6 bases from J; junction bases left unmatched: 5. Germline CDR1 and CDR2: ENHRY and SYGVKD. The CDR3 covers 15 residues. TCRdb keeps only in-frame clones here, not all; method: immunoSEQ multiplex PCR. The data contain 90,000 to 100,000 clones, about 88% of them singletons. Remarks on this clone: The antigen remains undetermined.

General observations from the study: Compared with healthy donors, newly diagnosed patients reportedly showed lower baseline TCR diversity. Patients newly diagnosed and complete responders had comparable baseline diversity.

The sequences come from peripheral blood mononuclear cells (PBMCs), collected before the second cycle of nivolumab. The sequence was obtained from a human donor with classical Hodgkin lymphoma. This rearrangement joins TRBV10-3 to TRBJ1-1; the match to TRBD1 covers 9 bases. CDR3 coding DNA: TGTGCCATCAGTGAGTCAGCAAGGACAGGGGCTGAAGCTTTCTTT. Residues: CAISESARTGAEAFF.